The 30 T cell receptor beta chains listed next were all sequenced from one sample in a study of CD8+CD57+ T cells in acquired aplastic anemia. Patients chosen for sequencing had shown CD8+CD57+ cell expansion by flow cytometry. Investigators profiled TCR beta VDJ and CDR3 from genomic DNA template. TCRdb called the reads again in MiXCR, with one record for every CDR3 protein. The table lists about 200,000 distinct CDR3 sequences, about half of them singletons. The sample was sorted CD4+, CD8+, or CD8+CD57+ T cells (not recorded which) from PBMCs. The receptor source for this set is a human donor with aplastic anemia.

This clonotype was counted only a few times. A much larger clone is a single base away; this may be a read error. The chain has TRBV20-1 and TRBJ1-1, with 7 bases identical to TRBD1. In germline, CDR1 is DFQATT, CDR2 SNEGSKA (reference sequence). The CDR3 is made up of 13 amino acids. The V and J ends lost 6 bases and 10 bases, in that order; junction bases with no gene match: 14. The chain's CDR3 is CSARTGRPNGAFF. The CDR3 DNA reads as TGCAGTGCCCGGACAGGTAGGCCGAATGGAGCTTTCTTT.

This clonotype was counted only a few times. Given a much more abundant clone one base away, this may be a read error. Because the CDR3 is missing its conserved closing phenylalanine or tryptophan, this is likely a read error. The rearrangement uses TRBV19 and TRBJ1-1; possibly TRBD1 for D (6 bases). CDR1 is LNHDA, CDR2 SQIVND, per germline (reference sequence). CDR3 length: 15 residues. Trimming removed 1 base at V and 7 bases at J, with 16 bases between. The CDR3 bases are TGTGCCAGTAGTATAGGAGACAGGTGGGGCGGTGAAGCTTTCCTT. Its protein is CASSIGDRWGGEAFL.

The rearrangement links TRBV6-1 to TRBJ2-3; D is ambiguous. V dropped 2 bases and J dropped 2 bases, with 11 bases sitting between them. The length of the CDR3 is 15 residues. Germline CDR1 reads MNHNS; CDR2 reads SASEGT. The CDR3 DNA sequence: TGTGCCAGCAGTGAAATTCTCGAGGTCACAGATACGCAGTATTTT. Translated, it gives CASSEILEVTDTQYF.

The count of this clonotype is one. The CDR3 DNA sequence: TGTGCCAGCAGCTTAGGGTGGTCCTCCACAGATACGCAGTATTTT. It is translated as CASSLGWSSTDTQYF. J is TRBJ2-3 and V is TRBV7-9; D is unclear. The CDR3 has 15 residues. CDR1 SEHNR and CDR2 FQNEAQ come from the germline V gene (reference sequence). Deletions cut 1 base from V and 2 bases from J, with 10 bases between.

This clonotype was observed a few times. The genes are TRBV5-1 and TRBJ2-1, with D unresolved. This CDR3 contains 14 residues. V was pared by 1 base and J by 5 bases, with 10 bases between. The germline V gene has CDR1 SGHRS and CDR2 YFSETQ. In DNA form, the CDR3 reads TGCGCCAGCAGCTTGTCGGCCTCGGACAATGAGCAGTTCTTC. This codes for CASSLSASDNEQFF.

To note about this clonotype: One junction end does not reproduce the germline sequence, and a read error may be involved. The chain uses TRBV7-7 and TRBJ2-1; 8 positions match TRBD2. The DNA end favors TRBJ2-5, so the J call may be wrong. The germline V gene has CDR1 SSHAT and CDR2 FNYEAQ (reference sequence). This CDR3 has 18 amino acids. The CDR3 loop reads CASSPSERAGVIQETQYF. CDR3 nucleotides: TGTGCTAGCAGCCCCAGCGAGCGAGCGGGGGTCATCCAAGAGACCCAGTACTTC.

In the case of this clonotype: At one end, the junction sequence differs from germline, possibly due to a read error. The chain is built from TRBV2 and TRBJ1-5; unclear D gene. Germline V gene sequence: CDR1 SNHLY, CDR2 FYNNEI. The length of the CDR3 is 13 residues. CDR3 nucleotide sequence: TGTGCCACCAGTGGCGGGAGTCGTCAGCCCCAGCATTTT. It encodes CATSGGSRQPQHF.

This clonotype was seen a handful of times. This may come from a read error, since a much larger clone is one base off. The chain has TRBV2 and TRBJ2-3; possibly TRBD1 for D (5 bases). Germline-derived CDR1 and CDR2 are SNHLY and FYNNEI. The CDR3 is 16 amino acids. Trimming stripped 3 bases from V and 3 bases from J, with 16 bases between. CDR3 DNA: TGTGCCAGCAGTGACGGAAGGGGTGGGTTGACAGATACGCAGTATTTT. Encoded protein: CASSDGRGGLTDTQYF.

The chain couples TRBV7-6 to TRBJ2-7, with D possibly being TRBD1 (6 bases). The CDR3 has 15 amino acids. The V gene lost 1 base and the J gene lost 2 bases, with 12 bases spanning the gap. Germline CDR1 SGHVS, CDR2 FNYEAQ. The chain's CDR3 is CASSLGGHPTYEQYV. The CDR3 DNA reads TGTGCCAGCAGCTTAGGGGGACACCCGACCTACGAGCAGTACGTC.

This clonotype was picked up many times. The rearrangement uses TRBV2 and TRBJ1-1, with D uncertain. Trimming left V 7 bases short and J 1 base short, with 10 bases between. CDR3 length: 13 amino acids. From germline, CDR1 is SNHLY and CDR2 FYNNEI. The CDR3 nucleotides read TGTGCCAGCATTCGGCGAGAGAACACTGAAGCTTTCTTT. This encodes CASIRRENTEAFF.

This clonotype has a handful of counts. V gene TRBV7-8 combines with J gene TRBJ2-7, with 7 positions matching TRBD1. Germline loops: CDR1 SGHVS, CDR2 FQNEAQ. With V trimmed by 5 bases and J by 0 bases, 7 bases remained unmatched. This CDR3 has 15 residues. This CDR3 reads CASSKDRPTSYEQYF. The CDR3 nucleotides read TGTGCCAGCAGCAAGGACAGGCCGACCTCCTACGAGCAGTACTTC.

The J gene is TRBJ1-1, the V gene TRBV18; 7 bases are shared with TRBD1. This CDR3 spans 17 amino acids. Germline V gives CDR1 KGHSH, CDR2 LQKENI. The V segment lost 5 bases and the J segment 4 bases; nucleotides outside the gene matches: 16. The CDR3 nucleotides are TGTGCCAGCTCAGCAGCACGAGAAGGGGGCTCCGGCACTGAAGCTTTCTTT. It specifies CASSAAREGGSGTEAFF.

In its sample, this clonotype was seen many times. CDR3 residues: CASSVGNQETQYF. In DNA form, the CDR3 reads TGTGCCAGCAGCGTGGGCAACCAAGAGACCCAGTACTTC. The rearrangement links TRBV9 to TRBJ2-5; D remains ambiguous. The CDR3 loop spans 13 amino acids. Trimming took off 2 bases at V and 0 bases at J, with 5 bases between the two ends. Per the germline V gene, CDR1 is SGDLS and CDR2 is YYNGEE.

For the CDR3, the DNA is TGTGCCAGCAGCTTCCCTAACACATCCGGGACAAACGATGGCTACACCTTC. Translated, it gives CASSFPNTSGTNDGYTF. The chain employs TRBV7-9 and TRBJ1-2, with a tentative D call TRBD1 (6 bases). V lost 3 bases, J lost 6 bases, and 23 bases lay in between. The CDR3 is 17 residues long. Germline V gene lookup returns CDR1 SEHNR and CDR2 FQNEAQ (reference sequence).

This rearrangement joins TRBV25-1 to TRBJ1-1; D is unclear. This CDR3 has 12 residues. Germline-derived CDR1 and CDR2 are MGHDK and SYGVNS. Trimming shortened V by 6 bases and J by 6 bases, and 11 bases separated the two germline ends. CDR3 sequence: CASRGRVAEAFF. The CDR3 DNA follows: TGTGCCAGCAGAGGAAGGGTAGCTGAAGCTTTCTTT. The full variable domain, in which reference TRBV25-1 and TRBJ1-1 provide the parts outside the CDR3, is EADIYQTPRYLVIGTGKKITLECSQTMGHDKMYWYQQDPGMELHLIHYSYGVNSTEKGDLSSESTVSRIRTEHFPLTLESARPSHTSQYLCASRGRVAEAFFGQGTRLTVV.

The chain links TRBV12-3 or TRBV12-4 to TRBJ1-1; D unclear. CDR3 size: 13 residues. V lost 9 bases and J 0 bases, leaving 11 bases between the germline ends. For the CDR3, the DNA is TGTGCCAGTGAGAGAAGATTGAACACTGAAGCTTTCTTT. Protein: CASERRLNTEAFF.

V is TRBV6-4 and J is TRBJ2-1, with D tentatively TRBD2 (6 bases). The CDR3 sequence is 15 residues long. Germline V gene data show CDR1 as MRHNA and CDR2 as SNTAGT. Trimming removed 3 bases at V and 3 bases at J, with 12 bases between. Written as DNA, the CDR3 is TGTGCCAGCAGTGAGCGGGGTAGCGACTACAATGAGCAGTTCTTC. Amino acids: CASSERGSDYNEQFF.

This clonotype was observed many times. The chain uses TRBV11-2 and TRBJ2-7, with 9 bases identical to TRBD1. The germline V gene encodes CDR1 SGHAT and CDR2 FQNNGV. The V segment lost 5 bases and the J segment 2 bases; nucleotides outside the gene matches: 4. CDR3 size: 14 residues. Written as DNA, the CDR3 is TGTGCCAGCAGCATCCGGACAGGGGCCTACGAGCAGTACTTC. It translates to CASSIRTGAYEQYF.

A note on this clonotype: This CDR3 fails to terminate in the conserved phenylalanine or tryptophan, so it likely reflects a read error. It is unclear where the CDR3 begins or ends on the DNA, so no DNA is shown, and the CDR3 is as TCRdb lists it. This chain connects TRBV7-6 to TRBJ2-2. In germline, CDR1 is SGHVS, CDR2 FNYEAQ. The CDR3 totals 16 residues, both ends included. The CDR3 spells CASSLAGRANTGELCA.

This clonotype has a count of ten or more. The rearrangement uses TRBV11-2 and TRBJ2-3; no reliable D call. The CDR3 runs to 13 residues. Germline V gene lookup returns CDR1 SGHAT and CDR2 FQNNGV. V was shortened by 3 bases and J by 5 bases, with 9 bases between the two germline ends. This chain's CDR3 is CASSFQYGDTQYF. The CDR3 nucleotides are TGTGCCAGCAGCTTCCAGTACGGAGATACGCAGTATTTT.

The CDR3 DNA is TGTGCCACCAGCAGAGATTTCGGCAGGCGGGATTCACCCCTCCACTTT. As protein: CATSRDFGRRDSPLHF. The genes are TRBV15 and TRBJ1-6; D unclear. This CDR3 region has 16 residues. V lost 0 bases, J lost 8 bases, and 14 bases lay in between. Germline values: CDR1 LNHNV, CDR2 YYDKDF (reference sequence).

This clonotype was seen a handful of times. A much larger clone differs by one base, so this may be a read error. The chain combines TRBV6-5 with TRBJ1-3; possibly TRBD1 for D (6 bases). Germline-derived CDR1 and CDR2 are MNHEY and SVGAGI. The CDR3 loop spans 17 amino acids. V was pared by 10 bases and J by 1 base, with 23 bases between. The CDR3 region has the DNA TGTGCCATCGGTCTACGGGGGGCTCGAGGATCTGGAAACACCATATATTTT. Its translation: CAIGLRGARGSGNTIYF.

This clonotype was observed at least ten times. The CDR3 is CATSRGRRASGLVEQYF. The CDR3 DNA reads TGTGCCACCAGCAGAGGACGCAGGGCGTCGGGCCTCGTCGAGCAGTACTTC. The V gene is TRBV15, the J gene TRBJ2-7; TRBD1 might be the D (5 bases). CDR1 is LNHNV, CDR2 YYDKDF, per germline (reference sequence). Trimming took 1 base from V and 6 from J, leaving 22 bases between them. The CDR3 spans 17 residues.

The chain uses TRBV7-9 and TRBJ1-2, with D perhaps TRBD1 (6 bases). Looked up from germline, CDR1 is SEHNR and CDR2 is FQNEAQ (reference sequence). Between the trimmed V and J ends, which lost 2 bases and 5 bases, there was a span of 9 bases. The CDR3 has 13 residues. CDR3 in DNA: TGTGCCAGCAGCTTACTACAGGGATATGGCTACACCTTC. Translated: CASSLLQGYGYTF.

The genes are TRBV5-5 and TRBJ2-7, with 8 bases matching TRBD1. This CDR3 region has 15 residues. J was trimmed by 4 bases and V by 0 bases; bases with no gene match: 6. Germline CDR1 is SGHKS and CDR2 is YYEKEE (reference sequence). This CDR3 is CASSLDRGAMYEQYF. In DNA, the CDR3 is TGTGCCAGCAGCTTGGACAGGGGGGCGATGTACGAGCAGTACTTC.

The sample holds one count of this clonotype. The chain combines TRBV15 with TRBJ1-5, with D uncertain. V was pared by 0 bases and J by 3 bases, with 12 bases between. The germline V gene encodes CDR1 LNHNV and CDR2 YYDKDF (reference sequence). CDR3 length: 16 amino acids. CDR3 protein: CATSRDLEGNNQPQHF. In DNA form, the CDR3 reads TGTGCCACCAGCAGAGATCTGGAAGGGAACAATCAGCCCCAGCATTTT.

CDR3 region: CASSLEGGGGTDTQYF. CDR3 bases: TGTGCCAGCAGCCTAGAAGGGGGCGGGGGCACAGATACGCAGTATTTT. The chain employs TRBV7-2 and TRBJ2-3; D may be TRBD1 (7 bases). Germline CDR1 reads SGHTA; CDR2 reads FQGNSA. The CDR3 extends over 16 amino acids. With 5 bases removed from V and 1 base from J, the gap between germline ends came to 16 bases.

This clonotype was observed at least ten times. The chain uses TRBV11-2 and TRBJ2-1, with 8 bases matching TRBD2. CDR1 is SGHAT and CDR2 is FQNNGV in the germline V gene. This CDR3 has 14 residues. The trim removed 2 bases at V and 6 bases at J, leaving 3 bases unmatched. CDR3 loop: CASSLSGGVNEQFF. The CDR3 bases are TGTGCCAGCAGCTTATCCGGGGGGGTCAATGAGCAGTTCTTC.

This clonotype was detected ten times or more. The rearrangement uses TRBV2 and TRBJ1-6; D possibly corresponds to TRBD1 (6 bases). CDR3 length: 14 residues. V lost 0 bases and J 10 bases, leaving 10 bases between the germline ends. In germline, CDR1 is SNHLY, CDR2 FYNNEI. The CDR3 DNA sequence: TGTGCCAGCAGTGAAGCTCCGACAGGCTCACCCCTCCACTTT. It codes for CASSEAPTGSPLHF. The complete variable domain, with remaining parts taken from reference TRBV2 and TRBJ1-6, reads EPEVTQTPSHQVTQMGQEVILRCVPISNHLYFYWYRQILGQKVEFLVSFYNNEISEKSEIFDDQFSVERPDGSNFTLKIRSTKLEDSAMYFCASSEAPTGSPLHFGNGTRLTVT.

This clonotype was observed at least ten times. The CDR3 loop reads CASSSTPGDTQYF. In nucleotides, the CDR3 is TGTGCCAGCAGCTCTACTCCGGGCGATACGCAGTATTTT. V gene TRBV7-6 combines with J gene TRBJ2-3, with D unclear. Per germline, CDR1 SGHVS and CDR2 FNYEAQ. The CDR3 loop spans 13 amino acids. Trimming removed 4 bases at V and 6 bases at J, with 11 bases between.